The 14 T cell receptor beta chains in this list originate from one sample, sequenced in a study of a mutant IDH1 vaccine in newly diagnosed glioma (dated by TCRdb to the early 2020s). Their antigens are not known. This specimen's time point label, per the study, means: week 5, during vaccination. Each vaccine dose, consisting of 300 ug of a 20-mer mutant IDH1 peptide in Montanide, was administered subcutaneously with topical imiquimod. The library was generated by the immunoSEQ multiplex PCR assay. Entries here come from immuneACCESS through TCRdb and include only in-frame sequences with V and J called. Some clones fail to appear in such tables; in the studies checked, an unresolved V gene covers under half of the shortfall, and the cause of the remainder is unknown. This sample is represented by over 55,000 clones; about 90% of them were singletons. Roughly 5% of the sample comes from the top ten.

The sample consisted of PBMCs, taken from a glioma patient whose treatment included an IDH1 peptide vaccine. The origin of the receptors is a woman aged 40 to 50 with glioma.

This chain uses TRBV19 with TRBJ1-2; no clear D. Trimming removed 3 bases at V and 5 bases at J, with 13 bases between. The CDR3 covers 14 residues. The V gene's germline CDR1 is LNHDA and CDR2 SQIVND (reference sequence). The CDR3 DNA sequence: TGTGCCAGTAGTATCTTGGCAGGCGGGTATGGCTACACCTTC. As protein: CASSILAGGYGYTF.

This clone was found once. The rearrangement joins TRBV5-4 to TRBJ1-2; 9 nucleotides agree with TRBD1. Trimming removed 3 bases from V and 5 bases from J; junction bases left unmatched: 8. The CDR3 length is 15 residues. Per the germline V gene, CDR1 is SGHNT and CDR2 is YYREEE (reference sequence). The CDR3 loop reads CASSSWDRVRYGYTF. The CDR3 DNA is TGTGCCAGCAGCTCCTGGGACAGGGTGCGGTATGGCTACACCTTC.

J is TRBJ1-4 and V is TRBV4-3; 7 bases are a match to TRBD1. The CDR3 is 16 amino acids. CDR1 and CDR2 from the germline V gene are LGHNA and YSLEER. Trimming at V came to 3 bases and at J to 4 bases, leaving 8 bases not matched to a gene. The CDR3 loop reads CASSQDMGQNNEKLFF. CDR3 bases: TGCGCCAGCAGCCAGGACATGGGACAGAATAATGAAAAACTGTTTTTT.

The chain links TRBV7-8 to TRBJ1-1; D is perhaps TRBD1 (5 bases). Per the germline V gene, CDR1 is SGHVS and CDR2 is FQNEAQ. This CDR3 spans 15 amino acids. Between the trimmed V and J ends, which lost 2 bases and 1 base, there was a span of 11 bases. Here the CDR3 reads CASSLPAGWNTEAFF. The CDR3 nucleotides read TGTGCCAGCAGCTTACCGGCAGGGTGGAACACTGAAGCTTTCTTT.

This chain's CDR3 is CASNRLGTGTTEAFF. DNA for the CDR3: TGTGCCAGTAATCGGCTTGGGACAGGGACAACCGAAGCTTTCTTT. The V call is TRBV19, the J call TRBJ1-1; 9 bases fit TRBD1. This CDR3 spans 15 amino acids. Germline CDR1 LNHDA, CDR2 SQIVND (reference sequence). With 7 bases clipped from V and 8 bases from J, the junction kept 14 bases outside the gene matches. Variable domain in full (rest from reference TRBV19 and TRBJ1-1): DGGITQSPKYLFRKEGQNVTLSCEQNLNHDAMYWYRQDPGQGLRLIYYSQIVNDFQKGDIAEGYSVSREKKESFPLTVTSAQKNPTAFYLCASNRLGTGTTEAFFGQGTRLTVV.

This clone was seen only once. The genes are TRBV5-4 and TRBJ2-5, with 14 positions matching TRBD2. Germline assignment: CDR1 SGHNT and CDR2 YYREEE (reference sequence). V trimming: 2 bases; J trimming: 1 base; junction bases outside the gene matches: 7. The CDR3 runs 18 residues. The CDR3, as DNA: TGTGCCAGCAGCTTAGGACTAGCGGGAGGAACCGGCCAAGAGACCCAGTACTTC. This codes for CASSLGLAGGTGQETQYF.

The chain combines TRBV19 with TRBJ1-1; a possible D gene is TRBD1 (6 bases). Per the germline V gene, CDR1 is LNHDA and CDR2 is SQIVND (reference sequence). The V gene lost 5 bases and the J gene lost 3 bases, with 19 bases spanning the gap. CDR3 length equals 16 residues. This CDR3 is CASSPTGIIKHTEAFF. DNA of the CDR3: TGTGCCAGTAGTCCAACAGGGATTATCAAGCACACTGAAGCTTTCTTT.

J is TRBJ2-3 and V is TRBV7-9; the match to TRBD2 covers 12 bases. V lost 5 bases, J lost 6 bases, and 9 bases stayed unmatched. Looked up from germline, CDR1 is SEHNR and CDR2 is FQNEAQ (reference sequence). The CDR3 is 16 amino acids. CDR3 protein: CASSLGLAGPSDTQYF. The CDR3 coding sequence is TGTGCCAGCAGCCTCGGACTAGCGGGGCCGTCGGATACGCAGTATTTT. Complete variable domain (other parts from reference TRBV7-9 and TRBJ2-3): DTGVSQNPRHKITKRGQNVTFRCDPISEHNRLYWYRQTLGQGPEFLTYFQNEAQLEKSRLLSDRFSAERPKGSFSTLEIQRTEQGDSAMYLCASSLGLAGPSDTQYFGPGTRLTVL.

This chain uses TRBV15 with TRBJ2-5; the D gene is possibly TRBD1 (6 bases). Trimming stripped 0 bases from V and 6 bases from J, with 11 bases between. There are 14 residues in the CDR3. Germline values: CDR1 LNHNV, CDR2 YYDKDF (reference sequence). The CDR3 nucleotides are TGTGCCACCAGCAGAGATTCGGGACATAAGACCCAGTACTTC. Translating it yields CATSRDSGHKTQYF.

In its sample, this clone was seen a few times. The V call is TRBV19, the J call TRBJ1-5; no clear D gene. This CDR3 region has 16 residues. V was clipped by 5 bases and J by 2 bases, with 16 bases between them. The germline V gene has CDR1 LNHDA and CDR2 SQIVND (reference sequence). The CDR3, as DNA: TGTGCCAGTAGTCCCGACGCCCCTCCGGGCAATCAGCCCCAGCATTTT. Translating it yields CASSPDAPPGNQPQHF.

This sequence joins TRBV10-3 and TRBJ1-6; 9 positions agree with TRBD1. CDR1 ENHRY and CDR2 SYGVKD come from the germline V gene. V lost 10 bases, J lost 5 bases, and 12 bases stayed unmatched. The CDR3 totals 16 residues. For the CDR3, the DNA is TGTGCCACCTACGACAGGGGGGTGGGTGATAATTCACCCCTCCACTTT. Protein: CATYDRGVGDNSPLHF.

This clone was seen once. The J gene is TRBJ2-7, the V gene TRBV2; 8 nucleotides agree with TRBD1. Germline values: CDR1 SNHLY, CDR2 FYNNEI. With V trimmed by 8 bases and J by 5 bases, 5 bases remained unmatched. This CDR3 spans 12 amino acids. CDR3 coding DNA: TGTGCCAGCCATAGGGACAGGCACGAGCAGTACTTC. Translated: CASHRDRHEQYF.

The chain employs TRBV7-2 and TRBJ2-1, with unresolved D. CDR1 and CDR2 from the germline V gene are SGHTA and FQGNSA. The CDR3 length is 15 residues. Trimming pared 2 bases from V and 8 bases from J, leaving 16 bases between. The CDR3 here is CASSLLGLRWDEQFF. The CDR3 coding sequence is TGTGCCAGCAGCTTACTAGGGCTCCGTTGGGATGAGCAGTTCTTC.

This clone was seen only once. The chain uses TRBV4-3 and TRBJ2-3; D unresolved. The CDR3 runs to 14 residues. Germline loops: CDR1 LGHNA, CDR2 YSLEER. The V end lost 5 bases, the J end lost 4 bases, and 13 bases lay between the germline ends. DNA of the CDR3: TGCGCCAGCAGCGTTAATAGCAAGGCAGATACGCAGTATTTT. It encodes CASSVNSKADTQYF.